The 29 T cell receptor beta chains below were found in one sample sequenced in a study of T-cell reconstitution after alpha-beta-depleted transplantation in children. As it was prepared, the TCRbeta library received unique molecular identifiers. TCRdb re-called the PCR reads with MiXCR, one entry per CDR3 protein. The sample carries 700,000 or so distinct CDR3 sequences, around 13% recorded once. The source was PBMCs, collected before TCRalphabeta/CD19-depleted stem cell transplant. The origin of the receptors is a girl between 2 and 10 years old with congenital amegakaryocytic thrombocytopenia, due to receive a stem cell transplant.

V is TRBV29-1 and J is TRBJ2-3; 7 bases are a match to TRBD1. CDR1 is SQVTM and CDR2 is ANQGSEA in the germline V gene. Trimming cost V 2 bases and J 2 bases; bases outside gene matches: 7. The CDR3 sequence is 15 residues long. For the CDR3, the DNA is TGCAGCGTTGAATTGAGGGACAGATACACAGATACGCAGTATTTT. It yields the protein CSVELRDRYTDTQYF.

The sample holds many counts of this clonotype. The rearrangement uses TRBV28 and TRBJ2-7; 8 bases agree with TRBD1. Germline CDR1 is MDHEN and CDR2 is SYDVKM. The CDR3 has 16 amino acids. With 3 bases clipped from V and 3 bases from J, the junction kept 10 bases outside the gene matches. DNA of the CDR3: TGTGCCAGCAGTTTTCTCGGACAGGGAGTCAACTACGAGCAGTACTTC. This sequence encodes CASSFLGQGVNYEQYF.

This clonotype was picked up many times. The V and J genes are TRBV5-1 and TRBJ1-2; D uncertain. The CDR3 consists of 13 residues. Trimming removed 5 bases from V and 4 bases from J, with 12 bases in between. Per germline, CDR1 SGHRS and CDR2 YFSETQ. CDR3 protein: CASRFDQVYGYTF. In DNA form, the CDR3 reads TGCGCCAGCAGATTCGACCAGGTCTATGGCTACACCTTC.

Notes on this clonotype: This may arise from a read error, as a much more abundant clone is one base away. The V call is TRBV6-6, the J call TRBJ1-1; no firm D call. The CDR3 runs 11 residues. The germline V gene has CDR1 MNHNY and CDR2 SVGAGI (reference sequence). Trimming took off 2 bases at V and 4 bases at J, with 2 bases between the two ends. The CDR3 bases are TGTGCCAGCAGTTACGTCACTGAAGCTTTCTTT. Its translation: CASSYVTEAFF.

At least ten counts were recorded for this clonotype. The CDR3 is CASSHEPSREQFF. In DNA, the CDR3 is TGTGCCAGCAGCCACGAACCTAGCCGGGAGCAGTTCTTC. The chain is built from TRBV3-1 and TRBJ2-1, with D maybe TRBD2 (5 bases). Germline V gene lookup returns CDR1 LGHDT and CDR2 YNNKEL (reference sequence). This CDR3 is built from 13 residues. With 3 bases removed from V and 10 bases from J, the gap between germline ends came to 13 bases.

The table lists this clonotype with many counts. The chain links TRBV28 to TRBJ2-1, with a weak D call TRBD2 (7 bases). V lost 3 bases, J lost 9 bases, and 15 bases lay in between. Germline V gives CDR1 MDHEN, CDR2 SYDVKM. The CDR3 totals 14 residues. CDR3 nucleotide sequence: TGTGCCAGCAGTTTTGAGGGAGGGGGGATTGAGCAGTTCTTC. As protein: CASSFEGGGIEQFF.

Many counts were recorded for this clonotype. The chain uses TRBV20-1 and TRBJ1-6, with D unclear. Germline lookup yields CDR1 DFQATT and CDR2 SNEGSKA (reference sequence). The V end lost 2 bases, the J end lost 2 bases, and 4 bases lay between the germline ends. The CDR3 runs 13 residues. CDR3 sequence (DNA): TGCAGTGCTAGACAAACCTATAATTCACCCCTCCACTTT. Translation: CSARQTYNSPLHF.

The chain carries TRBV20-1 and TRBJ2-7, with 9 bases lining up with TRBD2. Germline values: CDR1 DFQATT, CDR2 SNEGSKA (reference sequence). Trimming removed 3 bases from V and 3 bases from J; junction bases left unmatched: 9. The CDR3 has 15 amino acids. CDR3 sequence (DNA): TGCAGTGCTAGTACGGGGCTAGCGGGAAACTACGAGCAGTACTTC. It translates to CSASTGLAGNYEQYF.

This clonotype was detected many times. The rearrangement links TRBV5-1 to TRBJ2-7; D remains ambiguous. V was shortened by 0 bases and J by 2 bases, with 12 bases between the two germline ends. CDR3 size: 15 residues. In germline, CDR1 is SGHRS, CDR2 YFSETQ. The chain's CDR3 is CASSLASVKTYEQYF. For the CDR3, the DNA is TGCGCCAGCAGCTTGGCGTCAGTTAAGACCTACGAGCAGTACTTC.

This chain connects TRBV7-3 to TRBJ2-7, with 9 bases lining up with TRBD2. With 3 bases clipped from V and 2 bases from J, the junction kept 5 bases outside the gene matches. Germline CDR1 reads SGHTA; CDR2 reads FQGTGA. The CDR3 is 15 residues long. CDR3 sequence reads: CASSFRAGGTYEQYF. CDR3 DNA: TGTGCCAGCAGCTTTCGGGCGGGAGGGACCTACGAGCAGTACTTC.

This clonotype has at least ten counts. The DNA for the CDR3 is TGTGCCAGCAGGTTATTTCAGGATGGTGGACTGTTTTTT. Its protein is CASRLFQDGGLFF. This chain uses TRBV12-3 or TRBV12-4 with TRBJ1-4, with D unclear. The CDR3 spans 13 residues. The V gene lost 6 bases and the J gene lost 13 bases, with 18 bases spanning the gap.

This clonotype was observed at least ten times. The chain recombines TRBV5-1 with TRBJ2-3, with 8 bases matching TRBD2. This CDR3 has 14 amino acids. Germline V CDR1 and CDR2: SGHRS, YFSETQ. J gave up 6 bases and V 8 bases, and 11 bases lay outside the gene matches. The CDR3 region has the DNA TGCGCCAGTACCCTTACTAGCGGACAGGATACGCAGTATTTT. It translates to CASTLTSGQDTQYF.

This clonotype was recorded at least ten times. The J gene is TRBJ1-2, the V gene TRBV10-3; D might be TRBD1 (5 bases). V lost 10 bases and J lost 4, with 16 bases in between. This CDR3 contains 13 residues. Germline V CDR1 and CDR2: ENHRY, SYGVKD. CDR3 in amino acids: CATTGRTLYGYTF. The CDR3 DNA follows: TGTGCCACCACAGGACGGACACTCTATGGCTACACCTTC.

This clonotype was seen repeatedly, ten times or more. CDR3 DNA sequence: TGCAGTGCTTCCGGGACAGAGTATCAGCCCCAGCATTTT. Translated, it gives CSASGTEYQPQHF. The chain links TRBV20-1 to TRBJ1-5, with 7 positions matching TRBD1. The germline V gene encodes CDR1 DFQATT and CDR2 SNEGSKA (reference sequence). This CDR3 is built from 13 residues. V was clipped by 5 bases and J by 5 bases; unmatched bases: 6.

This clonotype appeared many times. This sequence joins TRBV28 and TRBJ2-7; D is uncertain. The length of the CDR3 is 12 residues. Trimming took 10 bases from V and 6 from J, leaving 16 bases between them. Germline V gene sequence: CDR1 MDHEN, CDR2 SYDVKM. CDR3 coding DNA: TGTGCCATTGGCTTATTTCCCTCCGAGCAGTACTTC. Protein sequence: CAIGLFPSEQYF.

In its sample, this clonotype was seen many times. The chain has TRBV12-3 or TRBV12-4 and TRBJ2-4; D might be TRBD2 (6 bases). V lost 3 bases to trimming and J lost 1 base, with 7 bases between them. This CDR3 region has 14 residues. The CDR3 reads CASSFGSAKNIQYF. The CDR3 DNA is TGTGCCAGCAGTTTCGGGAGCGCCAAAAACATTCAGTACTTC.

As for this clonotype: This may be a read error, as it is one base from a much larger clone. The V call is TRBV12-3 or TRBV12-4, the J call TRBJ1-1; no definite D call. The CDR3 is made up of 12 amino acids. The chain's CDR3 is CSSSLPGIEAFF. As DNA, the CDR3 is TGTTCCAGCAGTTTGCCGGGGATTGAAGCTTTCTTT.

This clonotype was detected a few times. The DNA for the CDR3 is TGTGCCAGCACTCCTGGGGGGGGGGCTAATCAGCCCCAGCATTTT. Its protein is CASTPGGGANQPQHF. The chain recombines TRBV12-3 or TRBV12-4 with TRBJ1-5; tentatively, D is TRBD1 (6 bases). The V end lost 7 bases, the J end lost 4 bases, and 17 bases lay between the germline ends. The CDR3 totals 15 residues.

This clonotype was counted between two and nine times. One end of the junction fails to match germline, which may point to a read error. The chain uses TRBV12-3 or TRBV12-4 and TRBJ2-2, with 10 bases identical to TRBD1. The CDR3 runs to 12 residues. The CDR3 nucleotides are TGTGCCAGCAATACCGGGACAGGGGTGCTGTTTTTT. Translation gives CASNTGTGVLFF.

This chain joins TRBV20-1 and TRBJ1-5, with 11 bases matching TRBD1. The CDR3 runs to 15 residues. Germline V lookup: CDR1 DFQATT, CDR2 SNEGSKA (reference sequence). Trimming took 4 bases from V and 5 from J; bases not matched to a gene: 7. The CDR3 sequence is CSATDRGQGDQPQHF. DNA for the CDR3: TGCAGTGCTACGGACAGGGGGCAAGGGGATCAGCCCCAGCATTTT.

This clonotype was found many times. The genes are TRBV7-8 and TRBJ2-7; 7 bases match TRBD2. V shed 0 bases, J shed 1 base, and the junction held 6 bases outside the gene matches. The CDR3 length is 16 residues. Germline V gives CDR1 SGHVS, CDR2 FQNEAQ. CDR3 region: CASSLAIQRDSYEQYF. Written as DNA, the CDR3 is TGTGCCAGCAGCTTAGCAATCCAGCGGGATTCCTACGAGCAGTACTTC.

This clonotype appeared many times. The chain recombines TRBV10-3 with TRBJ2-1; TRBD2 might be the D (6 bases). V was pared by 6 bases and J by 3 bases, with 21 bases between. The CDR3 length is 17 residues. CDR1 is ENHRY, CDR2 SYGVKD, per germline. The CDR3, as DNA: TGTGCCATCAGCGTTTCCCTACTAGCTCGGGACTACAATGAGCAGTTCTTC. Translated, it gives CAISVSLLARDYNEQFF.

In the case of this clonotype: This could be a read error, since a much larger clone is one nucleotide away. The chain uses TRBV6-5 and TRBJ1-1, with D maybe TRBD1 (6 bases). The CDR3 runs 14 residues. CDR1 MNHEY and CDR2 SVGAGI come from the germline V gene. Here the CDR3 DNA reads TGTGCCGGCAGTTACCAACGGACAGTATCTGAAGCTTTCTTT. Protein: CAGSYQRTVSEAFF.

This clonotype has ten or more counts. The chain uses TRBV5-1 and TRBJ1-1, with D maybe TRBD1 (5 bases). Germline V CDR1 and CDR2: SGHRS, YFSETQ. Trimming removed 2 bases at V and 1 base at J, with 15 bases between. The CDR3 spans 16 residues. The CDR3 reads CASSFISYGTNTEAFF. CDR3 DNA sequence: TGCGCCAGCAGCTTTATTTCGTACGGGACGAACACTGAAGCTTTCTTT.

The chain combines TRBV18 with TRBJ1-2, with no clear D. Deletions cut 0 bases from V and 8 bases from J, with 13 bases between. In germline, CDR1 is KGHSH, CDR2 LQKENI. This CDR3 region has 14 residues. This CDR3 is CASSPPPEVGGYTF. The CDR3 DNA reads as TGTGCCAGCTCACCACCGCCGGAGGTGGGAGGCTACACCTTC.

This clonotype was counted at least ten times. The V and J genes are TRBV12-3 or TRBV12-4 and TRBJ1-1; 7 bases are a match to TRBD1. The CDR3 length is 14 residues. V was pared by 5 bases and J by 3 bases, with 6 bases of the junction left unmatched. The CDR3 is CASSQTGSDTEAFF. The CDR3 coding sequence is TGTGCCAGCAGTCAGACAGGGAGCGACACTGAAGCTTTCTTT.

The rearrangement links TRBV20-1 to TRBJ2-1; 10 bases match TRBD2. Trimming took 0 bases from V and 9 from J; bases not matched to a gene: 8. This CDR3 spans 15 amino acids. The germline gives CDR1 DFQATT, CDR2 SNEGSKA (reference sequence). In DNA, the CDR3 is TGCAGTGCTAGAGATCCTAGCGGGAGTAACAGTGAGCAGTTCTTC. Translating it yields CSARDPSGSNSEQFF.

The chain carries TRBV5-1 and TRBJ2-7; D is possibly TRBD2 (6 bases). The germline V and J ends were trimmed by 0 bases and 3 bases, with 13 bases remaining between them. The CDR3 runs 15 residues. Germline CDR1 SGHRS, CDR2 YFSETQ. The CDR3 DNA sequence: TGCGCCAGCAGCTTGGGCCCTAGCGAAAACTACGAGCAGTACTTC. Translation gives CASSLGPSENYEQYF.

This clonotype was seen repeatedly, ten times or more. The chain couples TRBV5-1 to TRBJ2-1; 14 positions agree with TRBD2. The CDR3 has 17 amino acids. The germline V gene has CDR1 SGHRS and CDR2 YFSETQ. With V trimmed by 0 bases and J by 8 bases, 7 bases remained unmatched. In DNA, the CDR3 is TGCGCCAGCAGCTTGGCCCCCGGGACTAGCGGGAGCTATGAGCAGTTCTTC. Translated: CASSLAPGTSGSYEQFF. Full variable domain (outside the CDR3, taken from reference TRBV5-1 and TRBJ2-1): KAGVTQTPRYLIKTRGQQVTLSCSPISGHRSVSWYQQTPGQGLQFLFEYFSETQRNKGNFPGRFSGRQFSNSRSEMNVSTLELGDSALYLCASSLAPGTSGSYEQFFGPGTRLTVL.